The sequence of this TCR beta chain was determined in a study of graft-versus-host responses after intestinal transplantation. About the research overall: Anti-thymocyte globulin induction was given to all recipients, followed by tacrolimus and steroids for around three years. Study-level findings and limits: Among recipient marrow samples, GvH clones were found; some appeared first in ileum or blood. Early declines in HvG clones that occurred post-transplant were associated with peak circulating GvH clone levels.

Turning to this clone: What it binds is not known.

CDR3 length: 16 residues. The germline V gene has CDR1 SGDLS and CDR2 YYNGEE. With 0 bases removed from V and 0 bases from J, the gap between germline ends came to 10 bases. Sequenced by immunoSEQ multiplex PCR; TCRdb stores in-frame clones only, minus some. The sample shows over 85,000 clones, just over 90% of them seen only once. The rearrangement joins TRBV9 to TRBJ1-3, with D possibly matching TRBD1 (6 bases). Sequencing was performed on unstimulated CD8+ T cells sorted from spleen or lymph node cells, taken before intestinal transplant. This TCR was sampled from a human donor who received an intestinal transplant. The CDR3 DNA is TGTGCCAGCAGCGTAGAATCGGGGGCCTCTGGAAACACCATATATTTT. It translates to CASSVESGASGNTIYF.